This TCR beta chain was identified in a study of shared clonotypes between healthy human individuals. The overall study: Used for every donor were three CD4 naive, three CD4 memory, two CD8 naive and one CD8 memory plate.

The V end was cut by 0 bases, the J end by 7 bases, with 7 bases between. In germline, CDR1 is SGHRS, CDR2 YFSETQ. The CDR3 spans 13 residues. Investigators divided CD4+ cells into CD45RA+ naive and CD45RA-negative memory subsets. In the original processing: ImmunoSEQ output lacked quality scores and full-length reads, limiting matched filtering. This table comes from immunoSEQ multiplex PCR, and its TCRdb copy is limited to in-frame clones, with some not included. V and J calls and clone size come straight from that table; D and trimming were deduced from the DNA. The data hold 2 million to 2.5 million clones, with 92% observed a single time.

The receptor was derived from a man younger than 30 in good health. Some clones in this sample may be carry-over from other donors' samples. This chain joins TRBV5-1 and TRBJ1-4; D is unresolved. The specimen sequenced was naive CD4+ T cells from PBMCs. Regarding subset: CD45RA+ positively selected. In nucleotides, the CDR3 is TGCGCCAGCAGCTTGGCCTGGGGTGAAAAACTGTTTTTT. Encoded protein: CASSLAWGEKLFF.